Listed below are T cell receptor beta chains from one sample, sequenced in a study of shared clonotypes between healthy human individuals. Using immunoSEQ multiplex PCR, the repertoire was profiled, and TCRdb retains in-frame clones only, with some absent. The table records roughly 490,000 clones, around 80% of them present only once. Specimen: PBMCs. The receptors were sampled from a woman aged 40-49 years in good health. Some clones in this sample may be carry-over from other donors' samples. CDR3s include the opening cysteine and the closing phenylalanine or tryptophan. D genes are given only for firm matches. Clone size is given for some rows only: seen once, a few or many times, or a class if the clone is expanded.

D gene: NA; J gene: TRBJ1-2; V gene: TRBV10-3; clone size: few; CDR3 DNA: TGTGCCCCCCAACCCAATAGACCACTCGGCTATGGCTACACCTTC; CDR3 protein: CAPQPNRPLGYGYTF
D gene: NA; J gene: TRBJ1-2; V gene: TRBV18; clone size: few; CDR3 DNA: TGTGCCAGCTCCATTCGGGGGTACGAGAGGGGCTATGGCTACACCTTC; CDR3 protein: CASSIRGYERGYGYTF
D gene: TRBD1; J gene: TRBJ2-7; V gene: TRBV15; clone size: NA; CDR3 DNA: TGTGCCACCAGCGGCCGGGACAGGGTCGAGCAGTACTTC; CDR3 protein: CATSGRDRVEQYF
D gene: NA; J gene: TRBJ2-1; V gene: TRBV5-1; clone size: NA; CDR3 DNA: TGCGCCAGCAGCTTGAGGGGCGGGGAGCAGTTCTTC; CDR3 protein: CASSLRGGEQFF
D gene: TRBD2; J gene: TRBJ2-1; V gene: TRBV7-7; clone size: NA; CDR3 DNA: TGTGCTAGCAGCTTAGCGGGAATAGCCAACTACAATGAGCAGTTCTTC; CDR3 protein: CASSLAGIANYNEQFF
D gene: TRBD1; J gene: TRBJ1-1; V gene: TRBV27; clone size: NA; CDR3 DNA: TGTGCCGTCAAGGGGGCTACAGGGCATACTGAAGCTTTCTTT; CDR3 protein: CAVKGATGHTEAFF
D gene: NA; J gene: TRBJ1-2; V gene: TRBV2; clone size: few; CDR3 DNA: TGTGCCAGCAGACAGGGACTTATTGACTATGGCTACACCTTC; CDR3 protein: CASRQGLIDYGYTF
D gene: NA; J gene: TRBJ2-4; V gene: TRBV6-1; clone size: few; CDR3 DNA: TGTGCCAGCTGCAGAGGGGTTGAGGGAAACATTCAGTACTTC; CDR3 protein: CASCRGVEGNIQYF
D gene: TRBD1; J gene: TRBJ1-5; V gene: TRBV6-5; clone size: NA; CDR3 DNA: TGTGCCAGCAGTTACTCGACAGGGGGCGGTCAGCCCCAGCATTTT; CDR3 protein: CASSYSTGGGQPQHF
D gene: NA; J gene: TRBJ1-4; V gene: TRBV18; clone size: NA; CDR3 DNA: TGTGCCAGCTCACCTCAGGCTGGCGAAAAACTGTTTTTT; CDR3 protein: CASSPQAGEKLFF
D gene: TRBD1; J gene: TRBJ2-7; V gene: TRBV27; clone size: NA; CDR3 DNA: TGTGCCAGCAGCCCGAGGGTACAGGGGACCGAGCAGTACTTC; CDR3 protein: CASSPRVQGTEQYF
D gene: NA; J gene: TRBJ2-7; V gene: TRBV11-2; clone size: few; CDR3 DNA: TGTGCCAGCAGCTTAGTGTTCCTAGCTCATCAACCCCACGAGCAGTACTTC; CDR3 protein: CASSLVFLAHQPHEQYF
D gene: TRBD1; J gene: TRBJ2-1; V gene: TRBV18; clone size: NA; CDR3 DNA: TGTGCCAGCTCACCCCGGACAGGGCCCAACAATGAGCAGTTCTTC; CDR3 protein: CASSPRTGPNNEQFF
D gene: NA; J gene: TRBJ2-7; V gene: TRBV27; clone size: NA; CDR3 DNA: TGTGCCAGCAGTTCCCACTTTAGCGGAGGCTCCTACGAGCAGTACTTC; CDR3 protein: CASSSHFSGGSYEQYF
D gene: NA; J gene: TRBJ1-1; V gene: TRBV28; clone size: once; CDR3 DNA: TGTGCCAGCAGGGTAGGGGGAGTAGGTGAAGCTTTCTTT; CDR3 protein: CASRVGGVGEAFF
D gene: TRBD2; J gene: TRBJ2-2; V gene: TRBV5-6; clone size: NA; CDR3 DNA: TGTGCCAGCAGCTTGGCAGAAGCGGGAGGGTACACCGGGGAGCTGTTTTTT; CDR3 protein: CASSLAEAGGYTGELFF
D gene: NA; J gene: TRBJ1-2; V gene: TRBV6-5; clone size: NA; CDR3 DNA: TGTGCCAGCAGTTACTCGAGTGCCAGGGCTTTCTATGGCTACACCTTC; CDR3 protein: CASSYSSARAFYGYTF
D gene: NA; J gene: TRBJ1-1; V gene: TRBV2; clone size: NA; CDR3 DNA: TGTGCCAGCAGTGTGGAAGTGGGAAACACTGAAGCTTTCTTT; CDR3 protein: CASSVEVGNTEAFF
D gene: TRBD1; J gene: TRBJ2-2; V gene: TRBV5-1; clone size: NA; CDR3 DNA: TGCGCCAGCAGCTATGGGACAGATCCCGGGGAGCTGTTTTTT; CDR3 protein: CASSYGTDPGELFF
D gene: NA; J gene: TRBJ1-5; V gene: TRBV19; clone size: NA; CDR3 DNA: TGTGCCAGCATGGAATGGGGCAGGTTCAATCAGCCCCAGCATTTT; CDR3 protein: CASMEWGRFNQPQHF
D gene: TRBD2; J gene: TRBJ2-5; V gene: TRBV4-1; clone size: NA; CDR3 DNA: TGCGCCAGCAGCCAACAGGGACTAGCGGGATTATTGGAGACCCAGTACTTC; CDR3 protein: CASSQQGLAGLLETQYF
D gene: TRBD2; J gene: TRBJ2-3; V gene: TRBV2; clone size: once; CDR3 DNA: TGTGCCAGCAGTTGGACTAGCGGGTATAGCACAGATACGCAGTATTTT; CDR3 protein: CASSWTSGYSTDTQYF
D gene: NA; J gene: TRBJ1-2; V gene: TRBV15; clone size: NA; CDR3 DNA: TGTGCCACCTCAGGCGACTATGGCTACACCTTC; CDR3 protein: CATSGDYGYTF
D gene: NA; J gene: TRBJ2-7; V gene: TRBV11-2; clone size: NA; CDR3 DNA: TGTGCCAGCAGCTATGGCTCGGAATCCTACGAGCAGTACTTC; CDR3 protein: CASSYGSESYEQYF
D gene: NA; J gene: TRBJ1-1; V gene: TRBV7-2; clone size: NA; CDR3 DNA: TGTGCCAGCAGCTTAGCCGGGAACACTGAAGCTTTCTTT; CDR3 protein: CASSLAGNTEAFF
D gene: NA; J gene: TRBJ2-2; V gene: TRBV15; clone size: NA; CDR3 DNA: TGTGCCATCAGGGCAGTAGGGGCAACTTACACCGGGGAGCTGTTTTTT; CDR3 protein: CAIRAVGATYTGELFF
D gene: TRBD2; J gene: TRBJ2-1; V gene: TRBV6-5; clone size: once; CDR3 DNA: TGTGCCAGCAGTTACGGGGAGGGCAATGAGCAGTTCTTC; CDR3 protein: CASSYGEGNEQFF
D gene: NA; J gene: TRBJ1-2; V gene: TRBV21-1; clone size: NA; CDR3 DNA: TGTGCCAGCAGCAATTCTCATGGCTACACCTTC; CDR3 protein: CASSNSHGYTF
D gene: TRBD2; J gene: TRBJ2-2; V gene: TRBV15; clone size: many; CDR3 DNA: TGTGCCACCAGCATCGTAGCGGGAGGGGGAACCGGGGAGCTGTTTTTT; CDR3 protein: CATSIVAGGGTGELFF
D gene: NA; J gene: TRBJ2-5; V gene: TRBV25-1; clone size: few; CDR3 DNA: TGTGCCAGCAGCATGGACACCCGCCAAGAGACCCAGTACTTC; CDR3 protein: CASSMDTRQETQYF
D gene: NA; J gene: TRBJ1-3; V gene: TRBV18; clone size: few; CDR3 DNA: TGTGCCAGCTCCCTACAGGAGAAAGGAAACACCATATATTTT; CDR3 protein: CASSLQEKGNTIYF
D gene: TRBD1; J gene: TRBJ1-5; V gene: TRBV9; clone size: once; CDR3 DNA: TGTGCCAGCAGCTGGACAGGGGAGGGACAGCCCCAGCATTTT; CDR3 protein: CASSWTGEGQPQHF
D gene: TRBD1; J gene: TRBJ2-3; V gene: TRBV5-1; clone size: NA; CDR3 DNA: TGCGCCAGCAGCTATGGACAGGGGGCGCTTCGACGCACAGATACGCAGTATTTT; CDR3 protein: CASSYGQGALRRTDTQYF
D gene: TRBD1; J gene: TRBJ2-7; V gene: TRBV28; clone size: NA; CDR3 DNA: TGTGCCAGCCATACTAGGACAGGCTATTCCTACGAGCAGTACTTC; CDR3 protein: CASHTRTGYSYEQYF
D gene: TRBD1; J gene: TRBJ2-1; V gene: TRBV4-2; clone size: NA; CDR3 DNA: TGTGCCAGCAGCACGGGACAGGGAGTGTACAATGAGCAGTTCTTC; CDR3 protein: CASSTGQGVYNEQFF
D gene: NA; J gene: TRBJ1-5; V gene: TRBV28; clone size: NA; CDR3 DNA: TGTGCCAGCAGTCGCCCCCTGGGACTCCAAGGAACCTATAGCAATCAGCCCCAGCATTTT; CDR3 protein: CASSRPLGLQGTYSNQPQHF
D gene: TRBD1; J gene: TRBJ2-7; V gene: TRBV28; clone size: NA; CDR3 DNA: TGTGCCAGCAGTTTAAGGGGGGACAGGGCAAACTACGAGCAGTACTTC; CDR3 protein: CASSLRGDRANYEQYF
D gene: NA; J gene: TRBJ2-7; V gene: TRBV27; clone size: NA; CDR3 DNA: TGTGCCAGCAGCTCCCCGGACGGTTCCTACGAGCAGTACTTC; CDR3 protein: CASSSPDGSYEQYF
D gene: NA; J gene: TRBJ1-4; V gene: TRBV27; clone size: NA; CDR3 DNA: TGTGCCAGCGCGATCGGTACGGATTGGGGAAAACTGTTTTTT; CDR3 protein: CASAIGTDWGKLFF
D gene: TRBD2; J gene: TRBJ2-5; V gene: TRBV27; clone size: NA; CDR3 DNA: TGTGCCAGCAGTTTCCTTAGCGGGAACCAAGGGACCCAGTACTTC; CDR3 protein: CASSFLSGNQGTQYF
D gene: NA; J gene: TRBJ2-1; V gene: TRBV2; clone size: NA; CDR3 DNA: TGTGCCAGCCGCCGTACCACAAACTCCTACAATGAGCAGTTCTTC; CDR3 protein: CASRRTTNSYNEQFF
D gene: TRBD2; J gene: TRBJ2-7; V gene: TRBV30; clone size: NA; CDR3 DNA: TGTGCCTGGAAGACTAGCGTGACCTACGAGCAGTACTTC; CDR3 protein: CAWKTSVTYEQYF
D gene: NA; J gene: TRBJ2-3; V gene: TRBV28; clone size: NA; CDR3 DNA: TGTGCCAGCGCCACAAGGAGATCAGATACGCAGTATTTT; CDR3 protein: CASATRRSDTQYF
D gene: TRBD2; J gene: TRBJ2-2; V gene: TRBV18; clone size: NA; CDR3 DNA: TGTGCCAGCTCACCACCCGCAGCGGGAGACACCGGGGAGCTGTTTTTT; CDR3 protein: CASSPPAAGDTGELFF
D gene: NA; J gene: TRBJ2-7; V gene: TRBV7-2; clone size: NA; CDR3 DNA: TGTGCCAGCTCCCTACAATCCCATTCAGTCGAGCAGTACTTC; CDR3 protein: CASSLQSHSVEQYF
D gene: NA; J gene: TRBJ2-7; V gene: TRBV5-6; clone size: NA; CDR3 DNA: TGTGCCAGCAGCTGGACGTCCTACGAGCAGTACTTC; CDR3 protein: CASSWTSYEQYF
D gene: TRBD2; J gene: TRBJ2-7; V gene: TRBV9; clone size: NA; CDR3 DNA: TGTGCCAGCAGCGTAGCTGCACTAGCGGGAGGCGAGCAGTACTTC; CDR3 protein: CASSVAALAGGEQYF
D gene: NA; J gene: TRBJ1-4; V gene: TRBV7-9; clone size: NA; CDR3 DNA: TGTGCCAGCAGCTTAGCCGGAAAACTGTTTTTT; CDR3 protein: CASSLAGKLFF
D gene: NA; J gene: TRBJ2-3; V gene: TRBV5-1; clone size: NA; CDR3 DNA: TGCGCCAGCAGCTTGAGGCAAGTTAGCACAGATACGCAGTATTTT; CDR3 protein: CASSLRQVSTDTQYF
D gene: NA; J gene: TRBJ2-5; V gene: TRBV11-3; clone size: NA; CDR3 DNA: TGTGCCAGCAGCTCAAACTCAGGGGCCCCCCAAGAGACCCAGTACTTC; CDR3 protein: CASSSNSGAPQETQYF
D gene: TRBD2; J gene: TRBJ2-1; V gene: TRBV4-2; clone size: NA; CDR3 DNA: TGTGCCAGCAGCCAAACGGGGGGTCGTTTCGATGAGCAGTTCTTC; CDR3 protein: CASSQTGGRFDEQFF
D gene: TRBD1; J gene: TRBJ2-2; V gene: TRBV5-4; clone size: once; CDR3 DNA: TGTGCCAGCAGCGTCGGGACAGCTACCGGGGAGCTGTTTTTT; CDR3 protein: CASSVGTATGELFF
D gene: NA; J gene: TRBJ1-2; V gene: TRBV18; clone size: NA; CDR3 DNA: TGTGCCAGCTCACCGGGGGCAGGGAACTATGGCTACACCTTC; CDR3 protein: CASSPGAGNYGYTF
D gene: NA; J gene: TRBJ1-4; V gene: TRBV28; clone size: few; CDR3 DNA: TGTGCCAGCAGGGGCATATCAGGTGAAAAACTGTTTTTT; CDR3 protein: CASRGISGEKLFF
D gene: NA; J gene: TRBJ2-2; V gene: TRBV18; clone size: NA; CDR3 DNA: TGTGCCAGCTCACCACTTACGGGACGGAACACCGGGGAGCTGTTTTTT; CDR3 protein: CASSPLTGRNTGELFF